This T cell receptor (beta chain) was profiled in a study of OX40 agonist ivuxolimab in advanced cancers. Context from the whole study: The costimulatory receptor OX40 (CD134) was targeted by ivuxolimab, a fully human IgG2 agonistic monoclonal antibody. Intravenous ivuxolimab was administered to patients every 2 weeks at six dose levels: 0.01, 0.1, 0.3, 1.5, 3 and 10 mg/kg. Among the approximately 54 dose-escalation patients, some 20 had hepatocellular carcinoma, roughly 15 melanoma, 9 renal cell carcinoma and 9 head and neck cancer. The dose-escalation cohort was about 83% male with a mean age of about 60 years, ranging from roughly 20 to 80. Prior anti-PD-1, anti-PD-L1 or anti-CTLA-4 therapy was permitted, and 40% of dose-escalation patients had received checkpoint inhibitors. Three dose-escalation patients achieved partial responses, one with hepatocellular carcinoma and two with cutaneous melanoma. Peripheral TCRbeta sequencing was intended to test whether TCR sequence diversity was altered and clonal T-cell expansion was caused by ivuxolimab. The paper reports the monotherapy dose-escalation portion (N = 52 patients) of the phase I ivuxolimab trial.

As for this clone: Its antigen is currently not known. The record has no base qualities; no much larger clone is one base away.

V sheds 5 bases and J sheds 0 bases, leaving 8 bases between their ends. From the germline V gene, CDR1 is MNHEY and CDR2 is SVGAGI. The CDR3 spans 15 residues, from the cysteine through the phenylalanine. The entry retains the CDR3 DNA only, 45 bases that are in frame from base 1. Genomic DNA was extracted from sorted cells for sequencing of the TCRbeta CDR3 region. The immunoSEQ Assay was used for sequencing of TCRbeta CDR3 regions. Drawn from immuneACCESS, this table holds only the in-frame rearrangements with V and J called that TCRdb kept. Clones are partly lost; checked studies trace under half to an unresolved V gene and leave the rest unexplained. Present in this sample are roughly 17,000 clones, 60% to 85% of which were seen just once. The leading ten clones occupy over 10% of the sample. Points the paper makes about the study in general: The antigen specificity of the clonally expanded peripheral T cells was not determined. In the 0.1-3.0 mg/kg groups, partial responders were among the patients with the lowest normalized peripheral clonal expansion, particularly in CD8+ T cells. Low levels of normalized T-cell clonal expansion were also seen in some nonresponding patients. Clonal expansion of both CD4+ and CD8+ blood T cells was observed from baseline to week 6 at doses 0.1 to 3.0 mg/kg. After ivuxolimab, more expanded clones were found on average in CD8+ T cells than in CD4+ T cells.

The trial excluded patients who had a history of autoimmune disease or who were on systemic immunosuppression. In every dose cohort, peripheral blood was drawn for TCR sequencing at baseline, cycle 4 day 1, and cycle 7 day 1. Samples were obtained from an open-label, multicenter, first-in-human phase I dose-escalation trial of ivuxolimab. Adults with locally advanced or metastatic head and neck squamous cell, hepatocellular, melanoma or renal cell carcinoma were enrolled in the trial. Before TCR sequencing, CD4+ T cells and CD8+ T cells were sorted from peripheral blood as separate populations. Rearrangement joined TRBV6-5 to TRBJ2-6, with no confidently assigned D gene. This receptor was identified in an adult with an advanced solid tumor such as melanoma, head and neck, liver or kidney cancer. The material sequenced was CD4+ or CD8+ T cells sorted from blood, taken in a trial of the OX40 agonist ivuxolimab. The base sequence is TGTGCCAGCAGTACGGACCTCTCTGGGGCCAACGTCCTGACTTTC. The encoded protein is CASSTDLSGANVLTF.